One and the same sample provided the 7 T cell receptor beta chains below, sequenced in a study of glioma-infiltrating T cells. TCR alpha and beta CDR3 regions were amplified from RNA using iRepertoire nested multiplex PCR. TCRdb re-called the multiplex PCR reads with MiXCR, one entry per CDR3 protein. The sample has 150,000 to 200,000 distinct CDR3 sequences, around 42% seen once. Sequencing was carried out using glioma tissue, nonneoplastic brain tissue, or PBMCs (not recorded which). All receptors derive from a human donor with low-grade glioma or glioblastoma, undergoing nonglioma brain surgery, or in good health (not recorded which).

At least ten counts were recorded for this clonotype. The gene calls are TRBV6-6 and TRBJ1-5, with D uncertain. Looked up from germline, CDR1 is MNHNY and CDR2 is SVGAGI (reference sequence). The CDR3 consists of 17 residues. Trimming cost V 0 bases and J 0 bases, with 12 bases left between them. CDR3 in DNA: TGTGCCAGCAGTTACTCACGGACCCCGGCTAGCAATCAGCCCCAGCATTTT. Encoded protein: CASSYSRTPASNQPQHF.

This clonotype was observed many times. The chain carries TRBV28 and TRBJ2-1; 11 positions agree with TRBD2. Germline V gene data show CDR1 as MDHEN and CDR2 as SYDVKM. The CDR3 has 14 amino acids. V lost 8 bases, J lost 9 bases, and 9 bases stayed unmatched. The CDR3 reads CASGDSGRASEQFF. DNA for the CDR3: TGTGCCAGCGGAGATAGCGGGAGGGCTTCTGAGCAGTTCTTC.

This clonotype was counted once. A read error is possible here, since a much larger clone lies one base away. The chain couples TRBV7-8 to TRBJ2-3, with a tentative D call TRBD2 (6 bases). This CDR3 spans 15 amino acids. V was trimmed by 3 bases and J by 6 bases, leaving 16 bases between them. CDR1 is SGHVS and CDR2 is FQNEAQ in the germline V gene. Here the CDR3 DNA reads TGTGCCAGCAGCTTCCGTGTCGGGAGCGAGGATACGCAGTATTTT. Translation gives CASSFRVGSEDTQYF.

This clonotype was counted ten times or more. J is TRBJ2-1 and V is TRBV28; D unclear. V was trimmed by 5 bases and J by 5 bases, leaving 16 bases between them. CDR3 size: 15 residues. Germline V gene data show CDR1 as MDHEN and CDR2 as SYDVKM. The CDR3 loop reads CASSGPSVGNNEQFF. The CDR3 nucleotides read TGTGCCAGCAGTGGCCCCTCCGTGGGTAACAATGAGCAGTTCTTC. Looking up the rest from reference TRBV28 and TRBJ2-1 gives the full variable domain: DVKVTQSSRYLVKRTGEKVFLECVQDMDHENMFWYRQDPGLGLRLIYFSYDVKMKEKGDIPEGYSVSREKKERFSLILESASTNQTSMYLCASSGPSVGNNEQFFGPGTRLTVL.

The CDR3 reads CASSTGNDEQFF. The DNA of the CDR3 is TGTGCCAGCAGCACAGGGAATGATGAGCAGTTCTTC. The rearrangement joins TRBV5-4 to TRBJ2-1; maybe TRBD1 (6 bases). V lost 4 bases to trimming and J lost 8 bases, with 10 bases between them. Per the germline V gene, CDR1 is SGHNT and CDR2 is YYREEE (reference sequence). The CDR3 has 12 amino acids.

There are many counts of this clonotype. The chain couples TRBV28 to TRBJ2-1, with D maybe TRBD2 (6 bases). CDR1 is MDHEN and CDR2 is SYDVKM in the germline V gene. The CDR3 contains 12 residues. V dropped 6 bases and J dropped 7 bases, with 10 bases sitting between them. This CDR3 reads CASRRSGNEQFF. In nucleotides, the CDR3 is TGTGCCAGCAGGAGAAGCGGGAATGAGCAGTTCTTC.

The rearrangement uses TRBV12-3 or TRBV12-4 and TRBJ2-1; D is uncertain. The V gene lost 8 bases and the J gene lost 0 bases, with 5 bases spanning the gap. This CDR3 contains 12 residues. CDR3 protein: CASVFSYNEQFF. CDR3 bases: TGTGCCAGCGTCTTCTCCTACAATGAGCAGTTCTTC.